This TCR beta chain derives from a study of T cell responses to AZD1222 COVID-19 vaccine (dated by TCRdb to 2020 to 2023). Regarding the complete study: AZD1222 recipients with second doses at about 4 weeks or about 12 weeks were pooled, because spike-specific TCR depth and breadth did not differ between schedules. Enrollment into the trials was organized by age into subgroups of 18-55, 56-69 and 70-plus years, and those subgroups contained roughly 150, 30 and 60 TCR-sequenced participants, respectively. TCR sequencing covered 233 trial participants: about 210 given two doses of AZD1222 and some 25 given two doses of MenACWY control vaccine. Findings and caveats that apply to the study as a whole: Vaccine-associated CD4 TCRs spanned the whole spike protein, with dominant responses in regions 160-218 and 743-854. A significant rise in spike-specific TCR breadth and depth was observed after two AZD1222 doses relative to day 0 and relative to MenACWY recipients. In the small 56-69-year group, the increase in depth fell short of significance, most likely because of low power. Conclusions about previously exposed vaccinees are limited because only six or seven AZD1222 recipients were SARS-CoV-2 seropositive at baseline. Because no samples from the day 14 peak response were available, repertoires could be characterized only after the peak T cell response. Nearly half of unique spike-specific TCRs reportedly recognized epitopes outside regions mutated in the B.1.351 and B.1.1.7 variants. Participants were mostly white British, with more females than males. The authors suggested clonal diversity may have been underestimated.

To note about this clone: Its antigen target is currently unknown. Base qualities are missing; no much larger clone stands one base away.

The CDR3 regions of human TCRbeta chains were analyzed by immunosequencing. As for the original processing: Repertoire TCRs were matched against a reference library of SARS-CoV-2-specific TCRs generated with the MIRA antigen-specificity platform. Breadth was defined as the fraction of unique TCRs that were SARS-CoV-2-associated, and depth was defined as the fraction of total T cells that were SARS-CoV-2-associated. Using the MIRA data, each spike-specific TCR was assigned both to the spike region to which the TCR was reactive and to a CD4 or CD8 class. Log10-transformed breadth and depth values were compared by one-way ANOVA with Sidak's multiple comparisons tests. The clones in this table, taken by TCRdb from immuneACCESS, are in-frame only. Not every clone is retained; where verified, under half of the shortfall comes from an unresolved V gene, and the cause of the rest is unknown. D and trimming come from the DNA, and the V and J calls and clone size come from that table. A total of about 44,000 clones appear in this sample, 83% of them only once. The ten largest clones add up to roughly half of the sample.

What this sample's time point label stands for: baseline before first vaccination. Vaccinee samples came from UK trials COV001 and COV002, including a single-blind randomized controlled phase 2/3 trial of AZD1222 (ChAdOx1 nCoV-19) in healthy adults. For TCRbeta chain sequencing, PBMC samples from trial participants were taken at day 0 and at day 28 after the second dose. The CDR3 starts with the cysteine, ends with the phenylalanine, and has 15 residues. The DNA shown is the 45-base CDR3, in frame from base 1. The germline V gene supplies CDR1 SGHTA and CDR2 FQGTGA. V loses 0 bases at its end and J loses 4 bases; junction bases beyond the gene matches: 1.

This material consisted of peripheral blood, taken on day 0 of AZD1222 vaccination. Recombination connected TRBV7-3 to TRBJ2-1, with 9 bases aligning to TRBD2. The receptor was derived from an adult in good health. The CDR3 loop reads CASSLTAGGYNEQFF. The DNA reads as follows: TGTGCCAGCAGCTTAACGGCGGGAGGGTACAATGAGCAGTTCTTC.